This T cell receptor (beta chain) was retrieved from a study of blood T cell repertoires in COVID-19. Study at large: Material from acute and convalescent COVID-19 was sourced from the United States, Italy and Spain. In each case, the material was cDNA or gDNA derived from T cells, B-cell-depleted T cells, or PBMCs.

The germline V and J ends were trimmed by 2 bases and 0 bases, with 8 bases remaining between them. Germline CDR1 is MNHEY and CDR2 is SMNVEV (reference sequence). This CDR3 has 14 residues. Original methodology: Amplification of reference gene primers provided the estimated nucleated cell counts. Here immunoSEQ multiplex PCR was the method, and the copy in TCRdb shows in-frame clones only, minus some. The DNA gave D and trimming, while V, J and clone size come from that table. This table has some 56,000 clones, about 90% appearing once. The chain has TRBV27 and TRBJ2-7; D is ambiguous. The sequence came from a human donor in a cohort sampled during active COVID-19. Material for sequencing was peripheral blood. CDR3 loop: CASSLRLGSYEQYF. The CDR3 bases are TGTGCCAGCAGTTTAAGACTGGGCTCCTACGAGCAGTACTTC.